This TCR beta chain was recorded in a study of cytomegalovirus exposure and HLA in healthy donors. Study-level findings and limits: Some TCR beta chains (roughly 160 of them) were listed as cytomegalovirus-associated. In vitro data verified a few CMV-associated chains as specific for CMV antigens.

As concerns this clone: Its specificity is unknown.

Germline V gene sequence: CDR1 GTSNPN, CDR2 SVGIG (reference sequence). CDR3 size: 13 residues. The V and J ends lost 2 bases and 2 bases respectively, with 9 bases between them. Primers for the PCR totalled 60 Vbeta and 13 Jbeta. Method: immunoSEQ multiplex PCR; TCRdb's copy keeps in-frame clones and lacks some. The sample yields tens of thousands of clones, of which the top ten take up 3% to 4.5%. The rearrangement links TRBV30 to TRBJ1-2, with D hard to call. This TCR was recovered from a man between 18 and 29 years old in good health and CMV-seropositive. The sample was PBMCs. CDR3 DNA: TGTGCCTGGAGTCAAGGAGGGAACTATGGCTACACCTTC. Translated, it gives CAWSQGGNYGYTF.